This T cell receptor (beta chain) is drawn from a study of cytomegalovirus exposure and HLA in healthy donors. Study-level points and caveats: Later genetic work tied a missense DCLRE1C variant to beta-chain V and J trimming.

The table lists this clone with a count of one. The antigen is undetermined. Primers: 60 Vbeta forward and 13 Jbeta reverse. Some clones are missing from TCRdb's copy, which holds only in-frame ones; the method was immunoSEQ multiplex PCR. The data contain hundreds of thousands of clones, just over 70% of them seen just once; the ten biggest clones take up under 3%. V lost 3 bases, J lost 6 bases, and 5 bases lay in between. This CDR3 comprises 10 residues. Germline CDR1 reads SQVTM; CDR2 reads ANQGSEA. The rearrangement joins TRBV29-1 to TRBJ1-2; D may be TRBD1 (5 bases). The sequence was collected from a female donor in good health and CMV-seronegative. The sample consisted of PBMCs. DNA of the CDR3: TGCAGCGTTGACAGGGATGGCTACACCTTC. Protein product: CSVDRDGYTF.